The present TCR beta chain was sequenced within a study of tumor and adjacent non-tumor tissue in lung cancer. Study as a whole: Samples averaged about 3.8 million productive TCRbeta reads each.

There are a few counts of this clonotype. A much larger clone differs from this one at a single base, so this may be a read error. With 6 bases clipped from V and 3 bases from J, the junction kept 9 bases outside the gene matches. The germline gives CDR1 SGHNT, CDR2 YYREEE (reference sequence). This CDR3 is 15 amino acids long. Three rounds of nested PCR, following a modified ARM-PCR protocol, produced the TCRbeta library. Via MiXCR, TCRdb re-called the multiplex PCR reads, giving one row per CDR3 protein. The sample carries tens of thousands of distinct CDR3 sequences, more than 75% recorded once. RNA was extracted from bulk tissue without any cell sorting. The normal lung tissue was taken more than 3 cm from the tumor edge.

The chain couples TRBV5-4 to TRBJ2-7; 10 bases map to TRBD2. The source material was distant non-tumor lung tissue. The sequence was obtained from a man in his fifties or sixties with non-small cell lung cancer. The CDR3: CASNSSGSPIYEQYF. In DNA form, the CDR3 reads TGTGCCAGCAACTCTAGCGGGAGCCCGATCTACGAGCAGTACTTC.